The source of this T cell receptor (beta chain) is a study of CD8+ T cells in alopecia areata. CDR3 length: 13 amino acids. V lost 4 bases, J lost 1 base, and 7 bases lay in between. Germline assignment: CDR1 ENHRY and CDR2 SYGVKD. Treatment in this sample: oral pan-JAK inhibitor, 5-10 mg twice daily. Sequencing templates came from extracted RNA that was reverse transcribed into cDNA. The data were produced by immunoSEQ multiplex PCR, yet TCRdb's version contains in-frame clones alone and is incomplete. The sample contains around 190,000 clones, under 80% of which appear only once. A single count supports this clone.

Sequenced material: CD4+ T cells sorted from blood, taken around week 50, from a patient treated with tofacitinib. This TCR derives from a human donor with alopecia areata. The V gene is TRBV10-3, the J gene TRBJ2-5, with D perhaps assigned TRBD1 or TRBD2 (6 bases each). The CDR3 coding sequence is TGTGCCATCAGTGGGGGGGCCCAAGAGACCCAGTACTTC. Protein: CAISGGAQETQYF.